The rows below give T cell receptor beta chains drawn from one sample of a study of blood T cell repertoires in COVID-19. Libraries were prepared by immunoSEQ multiplex PCR; TCRdb keeps only in-frame clonotypes and omits some of them. This table holds 400,000 or so clones, about 88% found once. The source material was peripheral blood. The receptors shown here come from a human donor in a cohort sampled during active COVID-19. Each CDR3 is given with its conserved first and last residue. D genes are given only for firm matches. The size entry is marked missing in some rows and otherwise reads once, few, many or a size class.

D gene: -; clone size: -; J gene: TRBJ2-2; V gene: TRBV10-1; CDR3 DNA: TGCGCCAGCAGTGATGTCGGGTACACCGGGGAGCTGTTTTTT; CDR3 protein: CASSDVGYTGELFF
D gene: -; clone size: -; J gene: TRBJ2-3; V gene: TRBV30; CDR3 DNA: TGTGCCGGGGGCCTCTCTAGCACAGATACGCAGTATTTT; CDR3 protein: CAGGLSSTDTQYF
D gene: -; clone size: few; J gene: TRBJ2-3; V gene: TRBV28; CDR3 DNA: TGTGCCAGCAGCTGGGAGGCAACAGATACGCAGTATTTT; CDR3 protein: CASSWEATDTQYF
D gene: -; clone size: -; J gene: TRBJ2-7; V gene: TRBV6-1; CDR3 DNA: TGTGCCAGCAGTGAAGTACAAAGAAAGCAGTACTTC; CDR3 protein: CASSEVQRKQYF
D gene: TRBD1; clone size: -; J gene: TRBJ2-6; V gene: TRBV10-3; CDR3 DNA: TGTGCCATCAGTGGACAGGGCGGAGACGACTCTGGGGCCAACGTCCTGACTTTC; CDR3 protein: CAISGQGGDDSGANVLTF
D gene: -; clone size: -; J gene: TRBJ1-2; V gene: TRBV6-5; CDR3 DNA: TGTGCCAGCAGTTACGGGAGGCTCGGCTATGGCTACACCTTC; CDR3 protein: CASSYGRLGYGYTF
D gene: -; clone size: many; J gene: TRBJ1-1; V gene: TRBV4-1; CDR3 DNA: TGCGCCAGCAGCCGTTTGAAACCGACAGGTATAGAAGCTTTCTTT; CDR3 protein: CASSRLKPTGIEAFF
D gene: TRBD1; clone size: -; J gene: TRBJ1-4; V gene: TRBV5-1; CDR3 DNA: TGCGCCAGCAGCTTGGATCCGACAGGGAATAATGAAAAACTGTTTTTT; CDR3 protein: CASSLDPTGNNEKLFF
D gene: -; clone size: -; J gene: TRBJ2-1; V gene: TRBV12-3/TRBV12-4; CDR3 DNA: TGTGCCAGCAGTTTCGGGGTCTCAAATGAGCAGTTCTTC; CDR3 protein: CASSFGVSNEQFF
D gene: TRBD1; clone size: once; J gene: TRBJ1-2; V gene: TRBV13; CDR3 DNA: TGTGCCAGCAGCTTCACGAAGACAGGGCTTAACTATGGCTACACCTTC; CDR3 protein: CASSFTKTGLNYGYTF
D gene: TRBD2; clone size: -; J gene: TRBJ2-5; V gene: TRBV6-5; CDR3 DNA: TGTGCCAGCAGGGCTAGCGGGGGGCTCCAAGAGACCCAGTACTTC; CDR3 protein: CASRASGGLQETQYF
D gene: -; clone size: -; J gene: TRBJ2-7; V gene: TRBV6-4; CDR3 DNA: TGTGCCAGCAGTGACTCGGGGGCAGGGAGTAACGAATACGGATACTACGAGCAGTACTTC; CDR3 protein: CASSDSGAGSNEYGYYEQYF
D gene: TRBD1; clone size: -; J gene: TRBJ2-7; V gene: TRBV15; CDR3 DNA: TGTGCCACCGGGACAGGGGGTCGTTACGAGCAGTACTTC; CDR3 protein: CATGTGGRYEQYF
D gene: -; clone size: -; J gene: TRBJ1-2; V gene: TRBV7-9; CDR3 DNA: TGTGCCAGCAGCTTATTCTCGGGTCCCTATGGCTACACCTTC; CDR3 protein: CASSLFSGPYGYTF
D gene: -; clone size: -; J gene: TRBJ2-1; V gene: TRBV21-1; CDR3 DNA: TGTGCCAGCAGCCTATCGGCTAGCCTAAACAATGAGCAGTTCTTC; CDR3 protein: CASSLSASLNNEQFF
D gene: -; clone size: -; J gene: TRBJ1-1; V gene: TRBV5-5; CDR3 DNA: TGTGCCAGCAGCTCCCTAGTGAACACTGAAGCTTTCTTT; CDR3 protein: CASSSLVNTEAFF
D gene: TRBD2; clone size: -; J gene: TRBJ2-7; V gene: TRBV5-1; CDR3 DNA: TGCGCCAGCAGCTTATCCAGCGGGGGTCGCGAGCAGTACTTC; CDR3 protein: CASSLSSGGREQYF
D gene: -; clone size: -; J gene: TRBJ2-7; V gene: TRBV14; CDR3 DNA: TGTGCCAGCAGCCAAGTCCCCTCGGGGGACGAGCAGTACTTC; CDR3 protein: CASSQVPSGDEQYF
D gene: -; clone size: -; J gene: TRBJ1-5; V gene: TRBV2; CDR3 DNA: TGTGCCAGCAGTGAACATTCGACGGGTCCCTGGAGCGATCAGCCCCAGCATTTT; CDR3 protein: CASSEHSTGPWSDQPQHF
D gene: -; clone size: -; J gene: TRBJ1-3; V gene: TRBV28; CDR3 DNA: TGTGCCAGCAAGCGGGGGGATGGAAACACCATATATTTT; CDR3 protein: CASKRGDGNTIYF
D gene: -; clone size: -; J gene: TRBJ1-2; V gene: TRBV5-4; CDR3 DNA: TGTGCCAGCAGCGGGGGCCTAACCGTTTACACCTTC; CDR3 protein: CASSGGLTVYTF
D gene: TRBD1; clone size: -; J gene: TRBJ1-2; V gene: TRBV2; CDR3 DNA: TGTGCCAGCAGTGAAGGACAGGGTTCTGGCTACACCTTC; CDR3 protein: CASSEGQGSGYTF
D gene: -; clone size: few; J gene: TRBJ1-1; V gene: TRBV11-2; CDR3 DNA: TGTGCCAGCAGCTTTCAGGGAAGTACTGAAGCTTTCTTT; CDR3 protein: CASSFQGSTEAFF
D gene: -; clone size: once; J gene: TRBJ2-7; V gene: TRBV5-7; CDR3 DNA: TGTGCCAGCAGCCCCCCCGGGACAAAACTCTACGAGCAGTACTTC; CDR3 protein: CASSPPGTKLYEQYF
D gene: -; clone size: -; J gene: TRBJ2-5; V gene: TRBV2; CDR3 DNA: TGTGCCAGCAGTGAAGGGTCAGGGGACGAGACCCAGTACTTC; CDR3 protein: CASSEGSGDETQYF
D gene: -; clone size: -; J gene: TRBJ1-4; V gene: TRBV25-1; CDR3 DNA: TGTGCCAGCAGTGAACCCAGACAGGCAACTAATGAAAAACTGTTTTTT; CDR3 protein: CASSEPRQATNEKLFF
D gene: TRBD1; clone size: -; J gene: TRBJ1-5; V gene: TRBV19; CDR3 DNA: TGTGCCAGTAGTATTTCTAGGAGACAGGGGAATCAGCCCCAGCATTTT; CDR3 protein: CASSISRRQGNQPQHF
D gene: TRBD1; clone size: -; J gene: TRBJ2-7; V gene: TRBV29-1; CDR3 DNA: TGCAGCGTTTGGGGACAGGGGGCATCCTACGAGCAGTACTTC; CDR3 protein: CSVWGQGASYEQYF
D gene: TRBD1; clone size: -; J gene: TRBJ1-1; V gene: TRBV7-8; CDR3 DNA: TGTGCCAGCAACCCCAGGGACAGATTATCGAACACTGAAGCTTTCTTT; CDR3 protein: CASNPRDRLSNTEAFF